This section outlines one T cell receptor beta chain sequence together with its context. This sample is drawn from a study of blood T cell repertoires in COVID-19. Study summary: There were acute and convalescent COVID-19 samples, and they came from the United States, Italy and Spain. In each case, the material was cDNA or gDNA derived from T cells, B-cell-depleted T cells, or PBMCs.

In the original workflow: From reference gene primer amplification, estimates of nucleated cell counts were derived. The repertoire was sequenced with immunoSEQ multiplex PCR; TCRdb's copy has only in-frame clones and lacks some. D and trimming were read from the DNA, whereas the V and J calls and clone size are those reported in that table. The sample shows under 25,000 clones, 65% to 80% of them seen only once. From germline, CDR1 is MDHEN and CDR2 SYDVKM. Trimming pared 5 bases from V and 6 bases from J, leaving 11 bases between. The CDR3 extends over 13 amino acids. The receptor was isolated from a human donor in a cohort sampled during active or convalescent COVID-19. The rearrangement uses TRBV28 and TRBJ1-3; D might be TRBD1 (5 bases). The sequenced material came from peripheral blood. CDR3 sequence (DNA): TGTGCCAGCAGTAAACAGGTGACAAACACCATATATTTT. It codes for CASSKQVTNTIYF.